This entry lists 14 T cell receptor beta chains sequenced from one sample in a study of cytomegalovirus exposure and HLA in healthy donors. The PCR contained 60 Vbeta and 13 Jbeta primers. Here immunoSEQ multiplex PCR was the method, and the copy in TCRdb shows in-frame clones only, minus some. Here the sample spans 160,000 or so clones, 82% being singletons. Sequencing input: PBMCs. The receptors were sampled from a woman aged 45-65 years in good health and CMV-seronegative.

This sequence joins TRBV7-2 and TRBJ2-5; D gene unclear. The ends were cut back, 5 bases at V and 4 bases at J, with 8 bases in the middle. Germline CDR1 is SGHTA and CDR2 is FQGNSA. The CDR3 has 12 amino acids. The DNA for the CDR3 is TGTGCCAGCAGCCGGCGGTCAGAGACCCAGTACTTC. The encoded protein is CASSRRSETQYF.

V gene TRBV29-1 combines with J gene TRBJ2-2; 8 bases match TRBD2. CDR1 is SQVTM and CDR2 is ANQGSEA in the germline V gene. Losses at the gene ends were 4 bases for V and 3 bases for J; bases not matched to a gene: 25. This CDR3 has 21 residues. The CDR3 DNA is TGCAGCGTTGCGGAAAACTCCCGTCCCGACGAGACGGGAGGGCACACCGGGGAGCTGTTTTTT. Translating it yields CSVAENSRPDETGGHTGELFF.

The genes are TRBV30 and TRBJ2-3, with 8 nucleotides matching TRBD2. This CDR3 is 15 amino acids long. Germline CDR1 and CDR2: GTSNPN and SVGIG (reference sequence). The ends lost 2 bases at V and 1 base at J; junction bases unmatched: 5. The DNA of the CDR3 is TGTGCCTGGAGTAGGCTTAGCGGGGGCACAGATACGCAGTATTTT. This gives the protein CAWSRLSGGTDTQYF.

The chain is built from TRBV30 and TRBJ2-7; tentative D call: TRBD2 (6 bases). Trimming pared 5 bases from V and 7 bases from J, leaving 18 bases between. This CDR3 is 13 amino acids long. The germline gives CDR1 GTSNPN, CDR2 SVGIG (reference sequence). CDR3 nucleotides: TGTGCCTGGGCCCGGGGGTCCTACGGAGAGCAGTACTTC. It encodes CAWARGSYGEQYF. Together with reference TRBV30 and TRBJ2-7, the CDR3 gives the full variable domain: SQTIHQWPATLVQPVGSPLSLECTVEGTSNPNLYWYRQAAGRGLQLLFYSVGIGQISSEVPQNLSASRPQDRQFILSSKKLLLSDSGFYLCAWARGSYGEQYFGPGTRLTVT.

The V gene is TRBV10-3, the J gene TRBJ2-7; D might be TRBD2 (7 bases). Germline lookup yields CDR1 ENHRY and CDR2 SYGVKD. The CDR3 runs to 17 residues. The V end lost 0 bases, the J end lost 2 bases, and 17 bases lay between the germline ends. The CDR3: CAISESVGGGLAYEQYF. CDR3 in DNA: TGTGCCATCAGTGAGTCGGTAGGCGGGGGCCTAGCCTACGAGCAGTACTTC.

The chain joins TRBV6-5 to TRBJ2-1; 8 bases line up with TRBD2. This CDR3 region has 15 residues. Germline V gene sequence: CDR1 MNHEY, CDR2 SVGAGI. With V trimmed by 6 bases and J by 6 bases, 10 bases remained unmatched. CDR3 DNA: TGTGCCAGCAGAAAGCGGGAGTCTCCGTCCAATGAGCAGTTCTTC. Encoded protein: CASRKRESPSNEQFF.

V and J are TRBV18 and TRBJ2-1; D is possibly TRBD1 (6 bases). V shed 0 bases and J shed 6 bases, with 12 bases lying between them. CDR1 KGHSH and CDR2 LQKENI come from the germline V gene. The CDR3 contains 15 residues. The chain's CDR3 is CASSPPTTGRNEQFF. Here the CDR3 DNA reads TGTGCCAGCTCACCACCAACGACAGGACGCAATGAGCAGTTCTTC.

The CDR3 DNA reads as TGTGCCAGCAGCTCCGGGACTTTGGCTGAGACCCAGTACTTC. Its translation is CASSSGTLAETQYF. The rearrangement joins TRBV5-4 to TRBJ2-5, with D tentatively TRBD2 (6 bases). V lost 3 bases to trimming and J lost 5 bases, with 14 bases between them. The CDR3 extends over 14 amino acids. Germline assignment: CDR1 SGHNT and CDR2 YYREEE (reference sequence).

V is TRBV25-1 and J is TRBJ2-7; perhaps TRBD1 as D (6 bases). The CDR3 is 18 residues long. Trimming stripped 2 bases from V and 0 bases from J, with 20 bases between. The germline CDR1 and CDR2 sequences are MGHDK and SYGVNS. As DNA, the CDR3 is TGTGCCAGCAGTGAAACGAGGGGGATTGTCAGGAACTCCTACGAGCAGTACTTC. Residues: CASSETRGIVRNSYEQYF.

The chain carries TRBV5-6 and TRBJ1-1; 8 bases match TRBD1. This CDR3 region has 13 residues. V shed 4 bases and J 5 bases; nucleotides not matched to a gene: 4. Per the germline V gene, CDR1 is SGHDT and CDR2 is YYEEEE. In DNA, the CDR3 is TGTGCCAGCAGCCGGACAGGGAGGACTGAAGCTTTCTTT. This sequence encodes CASSRTGRTEAFF.

The table lists this clone with a count of one. The chain uses TRBV30 and TRBJ2-2; 8 positions match TRBD1. The CDR3 is 18 amino acids. J was trimmed by 8 bases and V by 2 bases; bases with no gene match: 19. CDR1 and CDR2 from the germline V gene are GTSNPN and SVGIG (reference sequence). Here the CDR3 reads CAWSPRTGLSPMLGELFF. In nucleotides, the CDR3 is TGTGCCTGGAGTCCGAGGACAGGGTTATCGCCTATGTTGGGGGAGCTGTTTTTT.

The rearrangement joins TRBV28 to TRBJ2-5; TRBD1 matches 7 bases. J gave up 5 bases and V 6 bases, and 9 bases lay outside the gene matches. There are 14 residues in the CDR3. Looked up from germline, CDR1 is MDHEN and CDR2 is SYDVKM. For the CDR3, the DNA is TGTGCCAGCAGCCCCTACGGCAGGGGGGAGACCCAGTACTTC. This sequence encodes CASSPYGRGETQYF.

The chain combines TRBV10-3 with TRBJ2-7, with D perhaps matching TRBD1 (6 bases). With 0 bases removed from V and 4 bases from J, the gap between germline ends came to 22 bases. The CDR3 runs 18 residues. Germline loops: CDR1 ENHRY, CDR2 SYGVKD. CDR3 nucleotide sequence: TGTGCCATCAGTGAGTCGAACCTCATCAGGCCAGGGACATACGAGCAGTACTTC. This sequence encodes CAISESNLIRPGTYEQYF.

The chain employs TRBV5-4 and TRBJ2-3; the match to TRBD2 covers 13 bases. The CDR3 contains 17 residues. After removal of 6 bases from V and 5 bases from J, the junction contained 12 bases not matched to a gene. Looked up from germline, CDR1 is SGHNT and CDR2 is YYREEE (reference sequence). The CDR3 region is CASTWTSGGNRVDTQYF. The CDR3 DNA reads as TGTGCCAGCACTTGGACTAGCGGGGGAAATCGGGTAGATACGCAGTATTTT. Full variable domain (rest looked up from reference TRBV5-4 and TRBJ2-3): ETGVTQSPTHLIKTRGQQVTLRCSSQSGHNTVSWYQQALGQGPQFIFQYYREEENGRGNFPPRFSGLQFPNYSSELNVNALELDDSALYLCASTWTSGGNRVDTQYFGPGTRLTVL.